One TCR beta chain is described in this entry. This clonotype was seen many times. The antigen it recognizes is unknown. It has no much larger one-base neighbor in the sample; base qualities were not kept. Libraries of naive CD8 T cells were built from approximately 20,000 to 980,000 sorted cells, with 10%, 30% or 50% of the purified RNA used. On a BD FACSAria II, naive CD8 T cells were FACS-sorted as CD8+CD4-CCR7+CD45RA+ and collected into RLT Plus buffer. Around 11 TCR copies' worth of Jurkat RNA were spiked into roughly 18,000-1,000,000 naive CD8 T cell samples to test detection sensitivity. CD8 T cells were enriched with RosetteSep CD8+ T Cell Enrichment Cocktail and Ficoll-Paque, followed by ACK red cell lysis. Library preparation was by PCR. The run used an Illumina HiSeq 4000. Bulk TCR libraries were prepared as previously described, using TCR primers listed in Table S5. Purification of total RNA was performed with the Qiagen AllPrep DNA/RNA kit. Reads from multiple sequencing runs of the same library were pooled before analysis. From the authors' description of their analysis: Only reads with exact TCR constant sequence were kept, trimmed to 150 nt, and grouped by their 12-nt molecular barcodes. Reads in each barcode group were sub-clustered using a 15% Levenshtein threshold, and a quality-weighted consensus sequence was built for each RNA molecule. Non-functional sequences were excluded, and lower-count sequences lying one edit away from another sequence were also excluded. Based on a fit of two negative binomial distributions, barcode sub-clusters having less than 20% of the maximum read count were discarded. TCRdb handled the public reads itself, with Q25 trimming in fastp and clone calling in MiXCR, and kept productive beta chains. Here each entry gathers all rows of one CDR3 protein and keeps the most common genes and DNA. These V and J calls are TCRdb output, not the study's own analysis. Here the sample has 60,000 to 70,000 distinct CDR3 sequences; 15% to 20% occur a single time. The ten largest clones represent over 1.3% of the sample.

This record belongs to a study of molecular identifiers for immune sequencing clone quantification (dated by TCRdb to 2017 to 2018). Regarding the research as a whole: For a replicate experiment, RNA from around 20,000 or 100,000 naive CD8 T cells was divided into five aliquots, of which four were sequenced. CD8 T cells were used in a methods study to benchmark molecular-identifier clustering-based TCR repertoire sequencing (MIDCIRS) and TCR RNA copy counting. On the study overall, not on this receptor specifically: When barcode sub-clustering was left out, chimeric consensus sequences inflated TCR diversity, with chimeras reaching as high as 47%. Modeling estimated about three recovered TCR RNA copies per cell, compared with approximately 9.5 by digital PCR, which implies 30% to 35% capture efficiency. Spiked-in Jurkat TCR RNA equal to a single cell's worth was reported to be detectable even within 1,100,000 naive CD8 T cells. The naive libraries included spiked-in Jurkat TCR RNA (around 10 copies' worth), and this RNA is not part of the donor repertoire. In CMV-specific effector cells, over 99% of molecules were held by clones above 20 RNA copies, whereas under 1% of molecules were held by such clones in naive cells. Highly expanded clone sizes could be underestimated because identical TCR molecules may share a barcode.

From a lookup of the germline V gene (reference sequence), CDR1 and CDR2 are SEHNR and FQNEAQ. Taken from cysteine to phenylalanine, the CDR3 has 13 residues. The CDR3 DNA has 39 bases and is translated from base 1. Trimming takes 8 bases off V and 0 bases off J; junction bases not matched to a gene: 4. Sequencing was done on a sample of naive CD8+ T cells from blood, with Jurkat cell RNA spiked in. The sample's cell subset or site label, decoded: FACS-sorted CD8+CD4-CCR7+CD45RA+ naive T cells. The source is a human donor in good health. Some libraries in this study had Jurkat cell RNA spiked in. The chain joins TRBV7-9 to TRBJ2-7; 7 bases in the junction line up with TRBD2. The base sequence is TGTGCCAGCTCTAGCGGAATCTCCTACGAGCAGTACTTC. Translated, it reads CASSSGISYEQYF.